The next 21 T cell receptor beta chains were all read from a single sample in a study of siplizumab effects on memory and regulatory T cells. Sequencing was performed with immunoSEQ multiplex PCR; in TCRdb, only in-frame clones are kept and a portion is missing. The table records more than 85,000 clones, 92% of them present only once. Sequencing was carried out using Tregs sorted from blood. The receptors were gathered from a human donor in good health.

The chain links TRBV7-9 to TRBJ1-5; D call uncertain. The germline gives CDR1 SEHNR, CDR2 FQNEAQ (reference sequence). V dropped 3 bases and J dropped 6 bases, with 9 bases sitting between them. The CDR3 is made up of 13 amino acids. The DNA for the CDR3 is TGTGCCAGCAGCTTCGGGGATTTTCAGCCCCAGCATTTT. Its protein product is CASSFGDFQPQHF.

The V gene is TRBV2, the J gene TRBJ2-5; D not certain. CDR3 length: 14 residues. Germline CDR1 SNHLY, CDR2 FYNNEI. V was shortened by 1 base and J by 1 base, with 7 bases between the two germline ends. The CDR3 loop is CASSEVAVQETQYF. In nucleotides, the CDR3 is TGTGCCAGCAGTGAAGTGGCGGTCCAAGAGACCCAGTACTTC.

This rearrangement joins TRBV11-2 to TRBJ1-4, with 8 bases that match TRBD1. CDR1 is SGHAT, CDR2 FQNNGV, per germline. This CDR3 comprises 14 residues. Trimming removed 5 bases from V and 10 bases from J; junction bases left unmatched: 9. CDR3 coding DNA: TGTGCCAGCAGCCTAAGGACAGGGCAATCAAAACTGTTTTTT. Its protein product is CASSLRTGQSKLFF.

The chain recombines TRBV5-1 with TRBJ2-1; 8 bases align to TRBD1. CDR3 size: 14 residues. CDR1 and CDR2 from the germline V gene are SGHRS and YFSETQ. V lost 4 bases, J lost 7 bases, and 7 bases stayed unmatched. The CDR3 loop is CASSGWTGWNEQFF. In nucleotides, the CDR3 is TGCGCCAGCAGCGGGTGGACAGGGTGGAATGAGCAGTTCTTC.

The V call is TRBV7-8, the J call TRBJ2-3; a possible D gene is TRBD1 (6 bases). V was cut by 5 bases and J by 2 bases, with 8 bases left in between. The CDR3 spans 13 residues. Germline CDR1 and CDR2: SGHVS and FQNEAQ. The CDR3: CASSQGHTDTQYF. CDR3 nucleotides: TGTGCCAGCAGCCAGGGACACACAGATACGCAGTATTTT.

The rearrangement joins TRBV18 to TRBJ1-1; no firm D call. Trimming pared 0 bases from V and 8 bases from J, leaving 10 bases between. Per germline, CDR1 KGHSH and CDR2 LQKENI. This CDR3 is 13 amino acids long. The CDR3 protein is CASSPPTGDEAFF. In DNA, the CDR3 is TGTGCCAGCTCACCACCGACGGGAGACGAAGCTTTCTTT.

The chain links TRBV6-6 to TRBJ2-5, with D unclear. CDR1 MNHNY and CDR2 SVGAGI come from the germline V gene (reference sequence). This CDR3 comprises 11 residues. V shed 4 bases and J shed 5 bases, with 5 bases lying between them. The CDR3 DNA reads TGTGCCAGCAGTTGGCTTGAGACCCAGTACTTC. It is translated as CASSWLETQYF.

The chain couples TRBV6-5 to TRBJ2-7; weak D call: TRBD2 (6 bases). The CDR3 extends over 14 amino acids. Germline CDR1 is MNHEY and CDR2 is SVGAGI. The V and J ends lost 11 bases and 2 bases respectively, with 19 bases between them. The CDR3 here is CAGGKGPGPYEQYF. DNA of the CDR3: TGTGCCGGAGGGAAAGGGCCGGGACCCTACGAGCAGTACTTC.

CDR3 region: CASRSLDREAEQYF. The CDR3, as DNA: TGTGCCAGTAGATCCTTGGACAGGGAGGCGGAGCAGTACTTC. The gene calls are TRBV19 and TRBJ2-7; 8 bases are shared with TRBD1. Looked up from germline, CDR1 is LNHDA and CDR2 is SQIVND (reference sequence). J lost 7 bases, V lost 6 bases, and 11 bases had no gene match. The CDR3 consists of 14 residues.

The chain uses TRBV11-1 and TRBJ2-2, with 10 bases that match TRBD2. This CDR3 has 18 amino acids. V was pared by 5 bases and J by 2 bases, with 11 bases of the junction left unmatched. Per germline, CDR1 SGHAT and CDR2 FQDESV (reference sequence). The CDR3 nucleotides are TGTGCCAGCAGCCCGACAGCGGGGGGGCCTTTAAACACCGGGGAGCTGTTTTTT. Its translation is CASSPTAGGPLNTGELFF.

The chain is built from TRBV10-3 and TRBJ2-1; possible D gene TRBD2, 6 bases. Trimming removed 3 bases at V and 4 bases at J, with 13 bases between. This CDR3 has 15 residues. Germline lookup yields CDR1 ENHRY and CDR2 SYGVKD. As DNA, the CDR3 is TGTGCCATCAGTGATGGGGGAGGCCCATACAATGAGCAGTTCTTC. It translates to CAISDGGGPYNEQFF.

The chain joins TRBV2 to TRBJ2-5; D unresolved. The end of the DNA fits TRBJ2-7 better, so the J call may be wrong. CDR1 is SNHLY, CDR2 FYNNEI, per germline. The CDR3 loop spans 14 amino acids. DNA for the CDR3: TGTGCCAGCAGTGAAGACTTCGGGCCCTACGAGCAGTACTTC. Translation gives CASSEDFGPYEQYF.

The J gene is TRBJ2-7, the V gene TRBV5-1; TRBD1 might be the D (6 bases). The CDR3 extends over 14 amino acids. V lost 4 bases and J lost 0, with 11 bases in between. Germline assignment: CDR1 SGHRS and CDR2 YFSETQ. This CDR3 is CASSEQGPSYEQYF. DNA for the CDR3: TGCGCCAGCAGCGAACAGGGCCCCTCCTACGAGCAGTACTTC.

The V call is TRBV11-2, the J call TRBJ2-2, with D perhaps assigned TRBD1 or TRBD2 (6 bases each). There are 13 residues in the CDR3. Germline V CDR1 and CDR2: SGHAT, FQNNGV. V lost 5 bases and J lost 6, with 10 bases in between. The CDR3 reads CASSGGPAGELFF. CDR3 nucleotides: TGTGCCAGCAGCGGGGGGCCTGCCGGGGAGCTGTTTTTT.

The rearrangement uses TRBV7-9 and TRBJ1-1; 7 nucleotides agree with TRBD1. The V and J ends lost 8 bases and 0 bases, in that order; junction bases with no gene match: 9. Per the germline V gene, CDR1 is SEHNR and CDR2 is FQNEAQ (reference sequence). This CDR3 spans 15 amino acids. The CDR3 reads CASGRDSFMNTEAFF. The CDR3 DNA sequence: TGTGCCAGCGGGAGGGACAGCTTCATGAACACTGAAGCTTTCTTT.

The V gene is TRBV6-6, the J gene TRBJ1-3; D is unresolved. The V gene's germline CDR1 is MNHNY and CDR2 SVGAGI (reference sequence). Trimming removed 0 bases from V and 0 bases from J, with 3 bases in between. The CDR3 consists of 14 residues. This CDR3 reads CASSYSNSGNTIYF. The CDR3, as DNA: TGTGCCAGCAGTTACTCGAACTCTGGAAACACCATATATTTT.

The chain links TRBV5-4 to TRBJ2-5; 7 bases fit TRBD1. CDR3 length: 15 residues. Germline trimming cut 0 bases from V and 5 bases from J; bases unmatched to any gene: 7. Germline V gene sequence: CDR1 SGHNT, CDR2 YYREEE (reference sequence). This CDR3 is CASSLVQGMGETQYF. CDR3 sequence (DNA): TGTGCCAGCAGCTTGGTACAGGGGATGGGGGAGACCCAGTACTTC.

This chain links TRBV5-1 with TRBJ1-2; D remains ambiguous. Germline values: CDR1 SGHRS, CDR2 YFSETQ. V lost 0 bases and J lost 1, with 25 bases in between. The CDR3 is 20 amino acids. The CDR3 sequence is CASSLEGGGPRARFNYGYTF. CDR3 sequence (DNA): TGCGCCAGCAGCTTGGAGGGTGGTGGGCCACGCGCCCGGTTTAACTATGGCTACACCTTC.

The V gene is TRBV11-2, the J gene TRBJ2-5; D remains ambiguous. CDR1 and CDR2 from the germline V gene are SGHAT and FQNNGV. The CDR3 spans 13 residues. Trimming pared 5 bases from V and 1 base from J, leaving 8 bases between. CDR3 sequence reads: CASSGRTQETQYF. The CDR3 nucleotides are TGTGCCAGCAGCGGACGTACCCAAGAGACCCAGTACTTC.

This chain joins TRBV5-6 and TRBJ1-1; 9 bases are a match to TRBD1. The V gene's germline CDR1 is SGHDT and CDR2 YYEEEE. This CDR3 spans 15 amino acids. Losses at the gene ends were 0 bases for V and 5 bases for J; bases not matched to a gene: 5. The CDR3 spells CASSLAGTGRTEAFF. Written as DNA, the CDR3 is TGTGCCAGCAGCTTGGCCGGGACAGGGAGGACTGAAGCTTTCTTT.

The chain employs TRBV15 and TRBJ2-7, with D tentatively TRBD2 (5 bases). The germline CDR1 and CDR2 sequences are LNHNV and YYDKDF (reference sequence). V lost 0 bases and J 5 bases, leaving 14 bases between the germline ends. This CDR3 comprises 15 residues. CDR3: CATSRDLVRGDEQYF. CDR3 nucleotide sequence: TGTGCCACCAGCAGAGATCTCGTACGGGGTGACGAGCAGTACTTC.